Below, 19 T cell receptor beta chains from the same sample are listed, as sequenced in a study of CD8 T cells in Susac syndrome. Random hexamers were used to reverse transcribe roughly 0.45 to 1 ug of RNA. MiXCR, run by TCRdb on the immunoSEQ multiplex PCR reads, gives a single entry per CDR3 protein. Of approximately 130,000 distinct CDR3 sequences listed, approximately 90% were seen once; the top ten hold around 0.24%. Sequenced: CD8+ T cells from PBMCs. These receptor sequences come from a human donor with multiple sclerosis.

The CDR3 nucleotides read TGCGCCAGCAGCCAACTTTCCCCGGGACAGGGGGAGACCCAGTACTTC. This gives the protein CASSQLSPGQGETQYF. This rearrangement joins TRBV4-1 to TRBJ2-5; 10 positions match TRBD1. CDR3 length equals 16 residues. Germline CDR1 MGHRA, CDR2 YSYEKL. The V and J ends lost 2 bases and 5 bases, in that order; junction bases with no gene match: 8.

V is TRBV7-9 and J is TRBJ1-3; a possible D gene is TRBD1 (6 bases). Trimming shortened V by 2 bases and J by 8 bases, and 7 bases separated the two germline ends. This CDR3 comprises 12 residues. Germline V gives CDR1 SEHNR, CDR2 FQNEAQ (reference sequence). The CDR3 nucleotides read TGTGCCAGCAGCTTAAGGGGGGACACCATATATTTT. This gives the protein CASSLRGDTIYF.

V gene TRBV9 combines with J gene TRBJ2-1, with unresolved D. The CDR3 sequence is 13 residues long. The germline CDR1 and CDR2 sequences are SGDLS and YYNGEE. Trimming took off 2 bases at V and 7 bases at J, with 10 bases between the two ends. This chain's CDR3 is CASSVPPVNEQFF. The CDR3 bases are TGTGCCAGCAGCGTCCCTCCAGTGAATGAGCAGTTCTTC.

The chain couples TRBV3-1 to TRBJ1-1, with D unresolved. The CDR3 is 13 residues long. The V end lost 2 bases, the J end lost 2 bases, and 6 bases lay between the germline ends. Per germline, CDR1 LGHDT and CDR2 YNNKEL (reference sequence). CDR3 DNA: TGTGCCAGCAGCCAACTTGTTAACACTGAAGCTTTCTTT. Translated, it gives CASSQLVNTEAFF.

CDR3 protein: CASSQVGTEQFF. In DNA, the CDR3 is TGCGCCAGCAGCCAAGTGGGCACTGAGCAGTTCTTC. The chain combines TRBV4-3 with TRBJ2-1; no clear D. This CDR3 spans 12 amino acids. Germline loops: CDR1 LGHNA, CDR2 YSLEER. The ends were cut back, 1 base at V and 9 bases at J, with 7 bases in the middle.

The V gene is TRBV2, the J gene TRBJ1-6; no clear D. The CDR3 is 14 amino acids. V lost 5 bases to trimming and J lost 8 bases, with 13 bases between them. Germline loops: CDR1 SNHLY, CDR2 FYNNEI. In DNA, the CDR3 is TGTGCCAGCAGTCCCGGTCCAGTTTATTCACCCCTCCACTTT. This encodes CASSPGPVYSPLHF. Full variable domain (missing parts from reference TRBV2 and TRBJ1-6): EPEVTQTPSHQVTQMGQEVILRCVPISNHLYFYWYRQILGQKVEFLVSFYNNEISEKSEIFDDQFSVERPDGSNFTLKIRSTKLEDSAMYFCASSPGPVYSPLHFGNGTRLTVT.

The gene calls are TRBV13 and TRBJ2-7; 8 bases are a match to TRBD2. Germline trimming cut 3 bases from V and 7 bases from J; bases unmatched to any gene: 2. From germline, CDR1 is PRHDT and CDR2 FYEKMQ (reference sequence). The CDR3 extends over 12 amino acids. The CDR3 coding sequence is TGTGCCAGCAGCTTTTTAGCGGGAGAGCAGTACTTC. It encodes CASSFLAGEQYF.

The V call is TRBV14, the J call TRBJ2-5; the match to TRBD2 covers 13 bases. The junction had 13 bases not matched to a gene; V was cut back by 3 bases and J by 3 bases. This CDR3 is 19 amino acids long. Germline CDR1 SGHDN, CDR2 FVKESK. The CDR3 bases are TGTGCCAGCAGCCAGGAGGGACTAGCGGGGACCAACTGGGAAGAGACCCAGTACTTC. Translated: CASSQEGLAGTNWEETQYF.

The rearrangement joins TRBV29-1 to TRBJ1-2; D gene unclear. This CDR3 has 15 amino acids. Germline CDR1 is SQVTM and CDR2 is ANQGSEA. V was cut by 0 bases and J by 7 bases, with 18 bases left in between. Here the CDR3 reads CSVEDAWEGLGGYTF. The CDR3 DNA follows: TGCAGCGTTGAAGACGCATGGGAGGGTTTGGGTGGCTACACCTTC.

This chain links TRBV12-3 or TRBV12-4 with TRBJ2-4, with TRBD2 identical over 11 bases. Germline trimming cut 4 bases from V and 3 bases from J; bases unmatched to any gene: 5. CDR3 length: 16 residues. CDR3 amino acids: CASSSRLAGLKNIQYF. Here the CDR3 DNA reads TGTGCCAGCAGTTCCCGACTAGCGGGACTCAAAAACATTCAGTACTTC.

The rearrangement uses TRBV13 and TRBJ2-7; D is undetermined. CDR3 length equals 12 residues. CDR1 is PRHDT and CDR2 is FYEKMQ in the germline V gene (reference sequence). Trimming stripped 6 bases from V and 2 bases from J, with 8 bases between. The CDR3 nucleotides read TGTGCCAGCAGTCGCCATACCTACGAGCAGTACTTC. Protein: CASSRHTYEQYF.

The V call is TRBV20-1, the J call TRBJ2-4; 7 bases agree with TRBD2. The V gene's germline CDR1 is DFQATT and CDR2 SNEGSKA (reference sequence). With 3 bases clipped from V and 10 bases from J, the junction kept 12 bases outside the gene matches. The CDR3 totals 14 residues. The CDR3 protein is CSARSASGEAIQYF. The CDR3 nucleotides are TGCAGTGCTAGGTCGGCTAGCGGAGAAGCTATTCAGTACTTC.

This chain connects TRBV7-9 to TRBJ1-5; D is unclear. V lost 5 bases, J lost 4 bases, and 12 bases lay in between. The CDR3 is made up of 14 amino acids. From germline, CDR1 is SEHNR and CDR2 FQNEAQ (reference sequence). The CDR3 region is CASSLSLGNQPQHF. DNA of the CDR3: TGTGCCAGCAGCCTAAGTCTGGGAAATCAGCCCCAGCATTTT.

The chain joins TRBV7-9 to TRBJ2-6; 7 bases align to TRBD1. Germline trimming cut 6 bases from V and 0 bases from J; bases unmatched to any gene: 8. The CDR3 consists of 17 residues. Germline loops: CDR1 SEHNR, CDR2 FQNEAQ (reference sequence). The CDR3 DNA follows: TGTGCCAGCAGGCGACAGGGAGCCCTCTCTGGGGCCAACGTCCTGACTTTC. Translating gives CASRRQGALSGANVLTF.

The chain links TRBV7-8 to TRBJ2-7; D is perhaps TRBD2 (5 bases). V lost 4 bases to trimming and J lost 1 base, with 11 bases between them. Germline V gene lookup returns CDR1 SGHVS and CDR2 FQNEAQ. The CDR3 extends over 14 amino acids. The CDR3 sequence: CASSSRGISYEQYF. CDR3 sequence (DNA): TGTGCCAGCAGCTCTCGGGGTATTTCCTACGAGCAGTACTTC.

This chain links TRBV20-1 with TRBJ2-1, with 10 positions matching TRBD2. Trimming at V came to 3 bases and at J to 9 bases, leaving 8 bases not matched to a gene. From germline, CDR1 is DFQATT and CDR2 SNEGSKA (reference sequence). The CDR3 has 14 amino acids. The CDR3 coding sequence is TGCAGTGCTAGTTTCCTAGCGGGAGTTGGTGAGCAGTTCTTC. It is translated as CSASFLAGVGEQFF.

The chain combines TRBV30 with TRBJ2-1, with D perhaps TRBD1 (6 bases). The germline V gene has CDR1 GTSNPN and CDR2 SVGIG (reference sequence). This CDR3 region has 13 residues. Trimming shortened V by 8 bases and J by 1 base, and 12 bases separated the two germline ends. DNA of the CDR3: TGTGCCCGGGCAGGGGCTTCCTACAATGAGCAGTTCTTC. It is translated as CARAGASYNEQFF.

This clonotype was counted once. The chain carries TRBV7-3 and TRBJ2-3; possibly TRBD2 for D (6 bases). The CDR3 runs 15 residues. The V gene lost 4 bases and the J gene lost 3 bases, with 14 bases spanning the gap. The germline V gene encodes CDR1 SGHTA and CDR2 FQGTGA. CDR3 residues: CASSSSSAGTDTQYF. The CDR3 bases are TGTGCCAGCAGCTCGAGTTCGGCGGGAACAGATACGCAGTATTTT.

The chain combines TRBV9 with TRBJ1-5; D gene unclear. The germline V and J ends were trimmed by 0 bases and 3 bases, with 7 bases remaining between them. The germline gives CDR1 SGDLS, CDR2 YYNGEE. CDR3 length equals 14 residues. The CDR3, as DNA: TGTGCCAGCAGCGTAGGAGGCCCCAATCAGCCCCAGCATTTT. This gives the protein CASSVGGPNQPQHF.